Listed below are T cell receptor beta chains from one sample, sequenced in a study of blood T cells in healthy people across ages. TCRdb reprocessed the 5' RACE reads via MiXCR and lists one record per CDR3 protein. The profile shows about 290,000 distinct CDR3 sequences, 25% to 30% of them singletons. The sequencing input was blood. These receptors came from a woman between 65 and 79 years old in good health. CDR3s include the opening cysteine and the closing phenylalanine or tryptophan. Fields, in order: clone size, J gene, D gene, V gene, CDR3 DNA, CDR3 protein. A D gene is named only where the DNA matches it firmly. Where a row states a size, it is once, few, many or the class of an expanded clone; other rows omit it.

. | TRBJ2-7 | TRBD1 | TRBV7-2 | TGTGCCAGCAGCTTAGACCCGGGACAGTCCTACGAGCAGTACTTC | CASSLDPGQSYEQYF
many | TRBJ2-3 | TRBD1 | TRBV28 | TGTGCCAGCAGTATAACCCGACAGGGTGCAGATACGCAGTATTTT | CASSITRQGADTQYF
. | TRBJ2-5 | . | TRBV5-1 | TGCGCCAGCAGTGGTCTAGCGCGTCAAGAGACCCAGTACTTC | CASSGLARQETQYF
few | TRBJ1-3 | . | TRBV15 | TGTGCCACCAGCAGGAGAAACACCATATATTTT | CATSRRNTIYF
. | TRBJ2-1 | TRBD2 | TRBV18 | TGTGCCAGCTCAGGACTAGCGGGATATGGTGGGCAGTTCTTC | CASSGLAGYGGQFF
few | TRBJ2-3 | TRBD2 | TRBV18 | TGTGCCAGCACCGAGACTAGCAGCACAGATACGCAGTATTTT | CASTETSSTDTQYF
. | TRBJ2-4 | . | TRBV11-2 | TGTGCCAGCAGCTTAGATCGGATGGGCATGTTTCCCAAAAACATTCAGTACTTC | CASSLDRMGMFPKNIQYF
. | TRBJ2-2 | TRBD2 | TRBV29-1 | TGCAGCGTTCTTCCCGGGACTAGCGGGATCACCGGGGAGCTGTTTTTT | CSVLPGTSGITGELFF
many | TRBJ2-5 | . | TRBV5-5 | TGTGCCAGCAGCTTGGTGGGCGGGGCGACGACGACGGAGACCCAGTACTTC | CASSLVGGATTTETQYF
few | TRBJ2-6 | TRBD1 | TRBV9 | TGTGCCAGCAGCGTACAAGGGGGCGCTGGGGCCAACGTCCTGACTTTC | CASSVQGGAGANVLTF
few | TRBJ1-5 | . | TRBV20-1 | TGCAGTGCTAGAGTGGGCCCGGGGCAGGGAAAGAATCAGCCCCAGCATTTT | CSARVGPGQGKNQPQHF
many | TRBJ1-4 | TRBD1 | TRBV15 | TGTGCCACCAGCAGATCTGTCCCGGGACAGAAGAGAGAAAAACTGTTTTTT | CATSRSVPGQKREKLFF
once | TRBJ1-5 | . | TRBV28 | TGTGCCAGCATTGACGAGGGATATAGCAATCAGCCCCAGCATTTT | CASIDEGYSNQPQHF
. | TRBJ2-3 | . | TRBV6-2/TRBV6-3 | TGTGCCAGCAGTGCCACAGGGTTTCCCTTGCAGTATTTT | CASSATGFPLQYF
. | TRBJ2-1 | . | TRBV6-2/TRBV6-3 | TGTGCCAGCAGCCAAGACAGGAGTCGGAAGCAAAATGAGCAGTTCTTC | CASSQDRSRKQNEQFF
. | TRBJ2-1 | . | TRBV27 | TGTGCCAGCAGTTCCCGGACTATCAATGAGCAGTTCTTC | CASSSRTINEQFF
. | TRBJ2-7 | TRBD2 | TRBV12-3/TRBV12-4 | TGTGCCAGCAGTTCACTAGCGGGAGGAGACTACGAGCAGTACTTC | CASSSLAGGDYEQYF
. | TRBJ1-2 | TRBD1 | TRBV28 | TGTGCCAGCAGTTTAGGACAGGAAAGATCTGGCTACACCTTC | CASSLGQERSGYTF
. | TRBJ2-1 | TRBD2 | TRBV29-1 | TGCAGCGTTGATGGACTAGCGGGAGGGCTCACTGAGCAGTTCTTC | CSVDGLAGGLTEQFF
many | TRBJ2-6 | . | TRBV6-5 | TGTGCCAGCAGTTACCGACCGACCTCTGGGGCCAACGTCCTGACTTTC | CASSYRPTSGANVLTF
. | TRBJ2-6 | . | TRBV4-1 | TGCGCCAGCAGCCCGCATGGGGCCAACGTCCTGACTTTC | CASSPHGANVLTF
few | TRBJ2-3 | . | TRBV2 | TGTGCCAGCAGAAAGGACTCGATTTCCACAGATACGCAGTATTTT | CASRKDSISTDTQYF
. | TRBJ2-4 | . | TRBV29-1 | TGCAGCGTTGGAGGGTTAGGGCCGAACATTCAGTACTTC | CSVGGLGPNIQYF
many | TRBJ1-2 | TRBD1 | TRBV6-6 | TGTGCCAGCAGTTACTCAGGGGGCAACTATGGCTACACCTTC | CASSYSGGNYGYTF
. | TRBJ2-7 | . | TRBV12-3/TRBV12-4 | TGTGCCAGCAGTTTAGGACCACTAGTTTCCGAGCAGTACTTC | CASSLGPLVSEQYF
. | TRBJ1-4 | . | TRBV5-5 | TGTGCCAGCAGCCCAAACGCGGGATTTAATGAAAAACTGTTTTTT | CASSPNAGFNEKLFF
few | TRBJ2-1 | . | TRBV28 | TGTGCCAGCAGTAGATCCATATCTGAGCAGTTCTTC | CASSRSISEQFF
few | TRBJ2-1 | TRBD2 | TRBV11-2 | TGTGCCAGCGGGACTAGTTCCGAGTACAATGAGCAGTTCTTC | CASGTSSEYNEQFF